Presented here are 16 T cell receptor beta chains from one specimen sequenced in a study of CD8+ T cells in alopecia areata. Treatment defined: oral pan-JAK inhibitor, 5-10 mg twice daily. Sequencing relied on a cDNA template that was reverse transcribed from extracted RNA. Only in-frame clones appear in the TCRdb table, and some are missing; sequencing was by immunoSEQ multiplex PCR. Among about 87,000 clones, just over 70% were seen once, and the ten largest hold 15% to 20%. The sample in question was CD8+ T cells sorted from blood, obtained between weeks 43 and 45, from a patient treated with tofacitinib. The receptor set was obtained from a human donor with alopecia areata.

The chain links TRBV5-4 to TRBJ2-5; D is ambiguous. The CDR3 totals 12 residues. V lost 4 bases, J lost 5 bases, and 9 bases lay in between. Germline V gene lookup returns CDR1 SGHNT and CDR2 YYREEE (reference sequence). The CDR3 sequence: CASSRGVETQYF. Written as DNA, the CDR3 is TGTGCCAGCAGCCGTGGGGTTGAGACCCAGTACTTC.

V and J are TRBV9 and TRBJ1-2; the match to TRBD1 covers 9 bases. Germline assignment: CDR1 SGDLS and CDR2 YYNGEE. The length of the CDR3 is 14 residues. J was trimmed by 2 bases and V by 4 bases; bases with no gene match: 3. This CDR3 is CASSRTGANYGYTF. DNA for the CDR3: TGTGCCAGCAGCCGGACAGGGGCCAACTATGGCTACACCTTC.

The chain couples TRBV4-3 to TRBJ1-1, with 8 bases matching TRBD1. This CDR3 has 16 amino acids. From germline, CDR1 is LGHNA and CDR2 YSLEER. Trimming removed 0 bases from V and 5 bases from J; junction bases left unmatched: 8. CDR3: CASSQDGGQEGTEAFF. DNA for the CDR3: TGCGCCAGCAGCCAAGATGGGGGACAGGAGGGAACTGAAGCTTTCTTT.

V and J are TRBV13 and TRBJ2-3; TRBD2 matches at 7 bases. Germline V gives CDR1 PRHDT, CDR2 FYEKMQ (reference sequence). This CDR3 has 16 amino acids. V shed 0 bases, J shed 4 bases, and the junction held 7 bases outside the gene matches. The CDR3, as DNA: TGTGCCAGCAGCTTAGGCCGGCGGGGGAGCGCAGATACGCAGTATTTT. Translation: CASSLGRRGSADTQYF.

The genes are TRBV29-1 and TRBJ2-6, with D unclear. The CDR3 has 14 amino acids. Germline lookup yields CDR1 SQVTM and CDR2 ANQGSEA. V was shortened by 4 bases and J by 0 bases, with 7 bases between the two germline ends. The CDR3 bases are TGCAGCGTTGTCGGCGGCTCTGGGGCCAACGTCCTGACTTTC. Amino acids: CSVVGGSGANVLTF.

The chain has TRBV14 and TRBJ2-7, with a weak D call TRBD2 (6 bases). Trimming left V 4 bases short and J 7 bases short, with 17 bases between. The CDR3 is made up of 14 amino acids. The germline gives CDR1 SGHDN, CDR2 FVKESK. Here the CDR3 DNA reads TGTGCCAGCAGCCCCCGGGACTCAGTGGGAGAGCAGTACTTC. It encodes CASSPRDSVGEQYF.

This clone was seen a single time. The rearrangement uses TRBV29-1 and TRBJ2-3, with TRBD2 matching over 8 bases. The CDR3 length is 15 residues. CDR1 is SQVTM, CDR2 ANQGSEA, per germline. The V gene end was trimmed by 2 bases and the J gene end by 4 bases; junction bases not matched to a gene: 8. CDR3 sequence reads: CSVERRGGGSDTQYF. The CDR3 coding sequence is TGCAGCGTTGAACGCCGGGGGGGCGGCTCAGATACGCAGTATTTT.

This chain joins TRBV29-1 and TRBJ1-1; D is uncertain. The germline gives CDR1 SQVTM, CDR2 ANQGSEA. CDR3 length equals 13 residues. V was shortened by 4 bases and J by 3 bases, with 12 bases between the two germline ends. CDR3 coding DNA: TGCAGCGTTGGCGGATTCGAGTACACTGAAGCTTTCTTT. This gives the protein CSVGGFEYTEAFF.

The rearrangement joins TRBV5-6 to TRBJ2-1; possibly TRBD1 for D (6 bases). Germline lookup yields CDR1 SGHDT and CDR2 YYEEEE. The CDR3 consists of 15 residues. With 0 bases removed from V and 2 bases from J, the gap between germline ends came to 9 bases. The CDR3 DNA reads TGTGCCAGCAGCTTGGCAGGGGACGCCTACAATGAGCAGTTCTTC. Its protein is CASSLAGDAYNEQFF. Full variable domain (remainder filled in from reference TRBV5-6 and TRBJ2-1): DAGVTQSPTHLIKTRGQQVTLRCSPKSGHDTVSWYQQALGQGPQFIFQYYEEEERQRGNFPDRFSGHQFPNYSSELNVNALLLGDSALYLCASSLAGDAYNEQFFGPGTRLTVL.

The CDR3 DNA sequence: TGTGCCAGCAGTGACGGACAGGGAACCTACGAGCAGTACTTC. This gives the protein CASSDGQGTYEQYF. V usage is TRBV6-1 and J usage is TRBJ2-7; TRBD1 matches 8 bases. Germline loops: CDR1 MNHNS, CDR2 SASEGT. This CDR3 contains 14 residues. Trimming took 3 bases from V and 2 from J; bases not matched to a gene: 3.

This chain links TRBV28 with TRBJ2-7, with 9 bases fitting TRBD1. The CDR3 is 14 residues long. Germline V CDR1 and CDR2: MDHEN, SYDVKM. V shed 3 bases, J shed 4 bases, and the junction held 4 bases outside the gene matches. For the CDR3, the DNA is TGTGCCAGCAGTTTCACAGGGGGCTTGTACGAGCAGTACTTC. It codes for CASSFTGGLYEQYF.

The chain links TRBV29-1 to TRBJ2-7; D is unclear. The V end lost 6 bases, the J end lost 3 bases, and 18 bases lay between the germline ends. Germline V lookup: CDR1 SQVTM, CDR2 ANQGSEA. This CDR3 spans 14 amino acids. CDR3 loop: CSVSTGRDSYEQYF. In DNA, the CDR3 is TGCAGCGTCTCTACCGGAAGGGATAGCTACGAGCAGTACTTC.

The chain joins TRBV2 to TRBJ1-1; 10 bases agree with TRBD1. The ends lost 7 bases at V and 4 bases at J; junction bases unmatched: 12. Germline assignment: CDR1 SNHLY and CDR2 FYNNEI. This CDR3 comprises 16 residues. The CDR3 sequence: CASTGTGALRSTEAFF. The CDR3, as DNA: TGTGCCAGCACTGGGACAGGGGCTTTAAGGAGCACTGAAGCTTTCTTT.

CDR3 amino acids: CASSQAGGEVYGYTF. CDR3 in DNA: TGCGCCAGCAGCCAAGCTGGTGGGGAGGTCTATGGCTACACCTTC. The chain joins TRBV4-3 to TRBJ1-2; D remains unclear. V shed 1 base and J shed 4 bases, with 13 bases lying between them. This CDR3 is 15 amino acids long. Looked up from germline, CDR1 is LGHNA and CDR2 is YSLEER.

This chain uses TRBV10-2 with TRBJ1-1, with a possible D match to TRBD1 (5 bases). V was shortened by 4 bases and J by 0 bases, with 9 bases between the two germline ends. The CDR3 covers 14 residues. Germline V gene lookup returns CDR1 WSHSY and CDR2 SAAADI. This CDR3 reads CASSVGAMNTEAFF. CDR3 DNA: TGCGCCAGCAGTGTCGGGGCGATGAACACTGAAGCTTTCTTT.

The chain employs TRBV6-1 and TRBJ2-2; maybe TRBD1 (6 bases). V was clipped by 5 bases and J by 5 bases, with 12 bases between them. Germline V CDR1 and CDR2: MNHNS, SASEGT. This CDR3 comprises 14 residues. The CDR3 DNA sequence: TGTGCCAGCAGTAAGAGTAGGGGGACCGGGGAGCTGTTTTTT. Translation: CASSKSRGTGELFF.